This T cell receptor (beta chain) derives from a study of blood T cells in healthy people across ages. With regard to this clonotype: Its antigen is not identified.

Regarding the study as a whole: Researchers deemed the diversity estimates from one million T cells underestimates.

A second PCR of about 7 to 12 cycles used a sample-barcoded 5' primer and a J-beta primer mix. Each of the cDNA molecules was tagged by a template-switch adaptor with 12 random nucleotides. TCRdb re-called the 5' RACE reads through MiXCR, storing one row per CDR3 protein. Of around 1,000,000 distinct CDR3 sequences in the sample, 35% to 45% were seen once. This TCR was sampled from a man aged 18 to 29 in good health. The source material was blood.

DNA of the CDR3: TGTGCCAGCAGTCGGGACACTAGTTACACTGAAGCTTTCTTT. The encoded protein is CASSRDTSYTEAFF. The J gene is TRBJ1-1, the V gene TRBV6-6; tentative D call: TRBD1 (6 bases). Germline loops: CDR1 MNHNY, CDR2 SVGAGI (reference sequence). The CDR3 length is 14 residues. With 5 bases removed from V and 3 bases from J, the gap between germline ends came to 13 bases.